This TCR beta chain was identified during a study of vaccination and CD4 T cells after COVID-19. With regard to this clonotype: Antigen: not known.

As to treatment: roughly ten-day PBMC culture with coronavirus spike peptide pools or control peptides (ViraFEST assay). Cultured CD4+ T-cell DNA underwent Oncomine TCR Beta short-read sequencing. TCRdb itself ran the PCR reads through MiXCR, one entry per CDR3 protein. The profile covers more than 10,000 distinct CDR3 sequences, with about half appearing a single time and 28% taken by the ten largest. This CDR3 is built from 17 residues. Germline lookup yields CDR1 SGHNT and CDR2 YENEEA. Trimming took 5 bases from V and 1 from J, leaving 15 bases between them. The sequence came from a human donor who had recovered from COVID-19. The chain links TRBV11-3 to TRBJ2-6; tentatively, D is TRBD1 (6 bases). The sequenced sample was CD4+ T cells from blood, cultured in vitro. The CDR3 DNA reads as TGTGCCAGCAGCCCCCAGGGGATACAATCTGGGGCCAACGTCCTGACTTTC. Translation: CASSPQGIQSGANVLTF.